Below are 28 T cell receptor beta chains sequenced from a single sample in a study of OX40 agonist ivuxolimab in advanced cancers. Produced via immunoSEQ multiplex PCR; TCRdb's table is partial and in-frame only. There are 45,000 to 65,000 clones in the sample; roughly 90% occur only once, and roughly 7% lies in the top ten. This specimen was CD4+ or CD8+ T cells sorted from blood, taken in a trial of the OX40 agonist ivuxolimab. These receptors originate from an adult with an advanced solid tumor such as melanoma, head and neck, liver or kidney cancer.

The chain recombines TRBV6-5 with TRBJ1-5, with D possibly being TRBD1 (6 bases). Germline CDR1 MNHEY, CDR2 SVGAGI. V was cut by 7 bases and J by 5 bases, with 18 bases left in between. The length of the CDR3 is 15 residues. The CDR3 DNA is TGTGCCAGCATCGGGGGGGGCGAAGGGTATCAGCCCCAGCATTTT. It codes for CASIGGGEGYQPQHF.

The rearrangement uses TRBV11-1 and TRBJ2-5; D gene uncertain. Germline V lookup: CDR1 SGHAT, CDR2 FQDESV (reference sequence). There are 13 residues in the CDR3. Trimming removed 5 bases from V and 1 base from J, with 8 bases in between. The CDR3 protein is CASSRAPQETQYF. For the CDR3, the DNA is TGTGCCAGCAGCCGAGCCCCCCAAGAGACCCAGTACTTC.

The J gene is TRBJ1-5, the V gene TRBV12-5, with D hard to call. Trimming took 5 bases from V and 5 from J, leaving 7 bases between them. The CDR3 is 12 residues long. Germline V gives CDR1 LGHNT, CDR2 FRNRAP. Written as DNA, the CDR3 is TGTGCTAGTGGTCCCACCGATCAGCCCCAGCATTTT. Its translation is CASGPTDQPQHF. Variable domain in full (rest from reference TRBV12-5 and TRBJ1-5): DARVTQTPRHKVTEMGQEVTMRCQPILGHNTVFWYRQTMMQGLELLAYFRNRAPLDDSGMPKDRFSAEMPDATLATLKIQPSEPRDSAVYFCASGPTDQPQHFGDGTRLSIL.

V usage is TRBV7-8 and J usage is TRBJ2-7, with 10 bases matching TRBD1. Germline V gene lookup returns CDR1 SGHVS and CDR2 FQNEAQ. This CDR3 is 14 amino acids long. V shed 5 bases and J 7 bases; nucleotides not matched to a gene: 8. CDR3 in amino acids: CASSPRDRGDEQYF. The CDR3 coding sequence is TGTGCCAGCAGCCCCCGGGACAGGGGTGATGAGCAGTACTTC.

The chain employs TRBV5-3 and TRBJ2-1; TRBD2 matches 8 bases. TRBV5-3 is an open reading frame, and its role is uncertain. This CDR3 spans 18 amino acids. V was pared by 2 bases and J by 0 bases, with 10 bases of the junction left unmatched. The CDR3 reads CARSFGPMGTSSYNEQFF. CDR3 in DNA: TGTGCCAGAAGCTTCGGCCCTATGGGGACTAGCTCCTACAATGAGCAGTTCTTC.

CDR3 loop: CASSLLVQGADNEQFF. Here the CDR3 DNA reads TGTGCCAGCAGTTTATTGGTTCAGGGAGCCGACAATGAGCAGTTCTTC. The genes are TRBV28 and TRBJ2-1, with D perhaps matching TRBD1 or TRBD2 (5 bases each). The ends were cut back, 1 base at V and 5 bases at J, with 15 bases in the middle. Germline-derived CDR1 and CDR2 are MDHEN and SYDVKM. This CDR3 is built from 16 residues.

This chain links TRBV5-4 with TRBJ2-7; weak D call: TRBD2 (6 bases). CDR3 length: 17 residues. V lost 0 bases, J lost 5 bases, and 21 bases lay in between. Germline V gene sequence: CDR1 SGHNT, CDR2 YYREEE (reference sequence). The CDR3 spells CASSLAMGGWNNHEQYF. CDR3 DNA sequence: TGTGCCAGCAGCTTGGCCATGGGGGGATGGAACAATCACGAGCAGTACTTC.

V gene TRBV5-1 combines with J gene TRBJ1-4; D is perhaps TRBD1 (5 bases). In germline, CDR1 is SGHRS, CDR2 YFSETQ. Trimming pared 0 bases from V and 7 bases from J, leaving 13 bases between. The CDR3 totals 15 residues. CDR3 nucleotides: TGCGCCAGCAGCTTGGGAGGGGATTTACGTGAAAAACTGTTTTTT. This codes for CASSLGGDLREKLFF.

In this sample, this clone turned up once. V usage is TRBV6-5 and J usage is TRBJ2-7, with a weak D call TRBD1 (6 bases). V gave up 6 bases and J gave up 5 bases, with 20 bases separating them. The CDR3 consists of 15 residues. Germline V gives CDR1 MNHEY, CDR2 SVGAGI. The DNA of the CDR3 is TGTGCCAGCAGCCGACAGGTGGACCCCCTACACGAGCAGTACTTC. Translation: CASSRQVDPLHEQYF.

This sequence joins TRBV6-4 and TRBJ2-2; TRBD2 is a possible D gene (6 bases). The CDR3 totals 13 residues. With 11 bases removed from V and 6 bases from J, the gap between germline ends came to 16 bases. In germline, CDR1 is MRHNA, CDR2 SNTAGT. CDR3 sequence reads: CARLGGLPGELFF. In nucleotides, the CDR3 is TGTGCCCGCCTTGGGGGGTTACCCGGGGAGCTGTTTTTT.

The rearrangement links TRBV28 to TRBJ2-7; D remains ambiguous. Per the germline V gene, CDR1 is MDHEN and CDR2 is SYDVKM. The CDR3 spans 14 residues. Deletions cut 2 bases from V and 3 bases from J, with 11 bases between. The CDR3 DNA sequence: TGTGCCAGCAGTTTAGGGGTTATTCGCTACGAGCAGTACTTC. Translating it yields CASSLGVIRYEQYF. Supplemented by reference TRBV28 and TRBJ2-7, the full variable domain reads DVKVTQSSRYLVKRTGEKVFLECVQDMDHENMFWYRQDPGLGLRLIYFSYDVKMKEKGDIPEGYSVSREKKERFSLILESASTNQTSMYLCASSLGVIRYEQYFGPGTRLTVT.

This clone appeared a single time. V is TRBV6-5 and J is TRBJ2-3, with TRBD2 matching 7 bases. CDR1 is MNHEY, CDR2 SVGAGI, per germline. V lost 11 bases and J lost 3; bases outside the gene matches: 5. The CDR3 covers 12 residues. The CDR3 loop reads CAATGGTDTQYF. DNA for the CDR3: TGTGCCGCCACGGGGGGTACAGATACGCAGTATTTT.

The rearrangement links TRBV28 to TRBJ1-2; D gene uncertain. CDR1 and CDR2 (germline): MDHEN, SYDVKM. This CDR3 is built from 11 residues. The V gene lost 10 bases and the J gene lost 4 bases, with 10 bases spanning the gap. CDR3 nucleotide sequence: TGTGCCACCAGAACGCTCTATGGCTACACCTTC. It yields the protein CATRTLYGYTF.

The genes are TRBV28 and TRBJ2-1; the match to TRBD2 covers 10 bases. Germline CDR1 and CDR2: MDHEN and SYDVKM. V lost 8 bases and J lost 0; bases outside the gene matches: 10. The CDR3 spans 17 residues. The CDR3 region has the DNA TGTGCCAGCCGACCTCAGCTAGCGGGAGCCTCCTACAATGAGCAGTTCTTC. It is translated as CASRPQLAGASYNEQFF. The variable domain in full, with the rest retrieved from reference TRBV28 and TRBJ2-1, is DVKVTQSSRYLVKRTGEKVFLECVQDMDHENMFWYRQDPGLGLRLIYFSYDVKMKEKGDIPEGYSVSREKKERFSLILESASTNQTSMYLCASRPQLAGASYNEQFFGPGTRLTVL.

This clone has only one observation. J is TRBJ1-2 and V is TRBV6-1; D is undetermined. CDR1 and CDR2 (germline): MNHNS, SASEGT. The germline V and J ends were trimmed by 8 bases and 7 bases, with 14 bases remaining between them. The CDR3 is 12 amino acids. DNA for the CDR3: TGTGCCAGCTCTCCGCGGGCGCCTGGCTACACCTTC. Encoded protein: CASSPRAPGYTF.

The DNA for the CDR3 is TGCGCCAGCAGGGTCAGGGGAAGGACTGAAGCTTTCTTT. Encoded protein: CASRVRGRTEAFF. This sequence joins TRBV10-1 and TRBJ1-1; perhaps TRBD1 as D (6 bases). V lost 6 bases and J 5 bases, leaving 13 bases between the germline ends. The CDR3 runs to 13 residues. CDR1 is WNHNN, CDR2 SYGVQD, per germline (reference sequence).

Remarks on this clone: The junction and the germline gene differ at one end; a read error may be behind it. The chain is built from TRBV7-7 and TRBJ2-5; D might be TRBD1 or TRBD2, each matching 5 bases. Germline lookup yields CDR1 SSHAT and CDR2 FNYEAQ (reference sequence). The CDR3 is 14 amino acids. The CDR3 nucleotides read TGTGCTAGCAGCTTAGGTGGGGGAGTAGAGACCCAGTACTTC. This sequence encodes CASSLGGGVETQYF. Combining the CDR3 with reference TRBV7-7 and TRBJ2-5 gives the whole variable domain GAGVSQSPRYKVTKRGQDVTLRCDPISSHATLYWYQQALGQGPEFLTYFNYEAQPDKSGLPSDRFSAERPEGSISTLTIQRTEQRDSAMYRCASSLGGGVETQYFGPGTRLLVL.

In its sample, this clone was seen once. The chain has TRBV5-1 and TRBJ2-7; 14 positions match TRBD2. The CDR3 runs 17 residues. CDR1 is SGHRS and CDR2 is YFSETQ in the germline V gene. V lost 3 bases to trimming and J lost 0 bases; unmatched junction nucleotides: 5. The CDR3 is CASSWGLAGDSSYEQYF. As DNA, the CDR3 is TGCGCCAGCAGCTGGGGACTAGCGGGGGACAGCTCCTACGAGCAGTACTTC.

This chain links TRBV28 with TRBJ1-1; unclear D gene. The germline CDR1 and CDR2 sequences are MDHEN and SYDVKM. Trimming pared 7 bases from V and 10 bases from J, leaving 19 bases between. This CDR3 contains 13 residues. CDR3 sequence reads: CASTDLLSGGAFF. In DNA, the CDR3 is TGTGCCAGCACCGACCTGCTATCTGGAGGAGCTTTCTTT. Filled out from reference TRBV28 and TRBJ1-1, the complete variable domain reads DVKVTQSSRYLVKRTGEKVFLECVQDMDHENMFWYRQDPGLGLRLIYFSYDVKMKEKGDIPEGYSVSREKKERFSLILESASTNQTSMYLCASTDLLSGGAFFGQGTRLTVV.

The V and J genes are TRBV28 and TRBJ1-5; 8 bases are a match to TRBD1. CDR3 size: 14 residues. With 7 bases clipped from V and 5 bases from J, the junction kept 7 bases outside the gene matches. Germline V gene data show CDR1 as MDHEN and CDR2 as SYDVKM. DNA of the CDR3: TGTGCCAGCAAACAGGGGGGATTCGATCAGCCCCAGCATTTT. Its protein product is CASKQGGFDQPQHF.

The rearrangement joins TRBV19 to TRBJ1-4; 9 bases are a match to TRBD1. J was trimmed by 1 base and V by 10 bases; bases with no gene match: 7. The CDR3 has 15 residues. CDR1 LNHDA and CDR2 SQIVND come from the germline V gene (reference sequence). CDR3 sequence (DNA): TGTGCCACGTCGGGACAGGGTATAACTAATGAAAAACTGTTTTTT. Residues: CATSGQGITNEKLFF.

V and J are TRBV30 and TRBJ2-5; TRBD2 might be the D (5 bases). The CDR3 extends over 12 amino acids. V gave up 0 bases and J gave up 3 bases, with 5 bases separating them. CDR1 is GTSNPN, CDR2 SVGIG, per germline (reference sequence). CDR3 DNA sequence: TGTGCCTGGAGTGTACTAGAAGAGACCCAGTACTTC. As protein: CAWSVLEETQYF.

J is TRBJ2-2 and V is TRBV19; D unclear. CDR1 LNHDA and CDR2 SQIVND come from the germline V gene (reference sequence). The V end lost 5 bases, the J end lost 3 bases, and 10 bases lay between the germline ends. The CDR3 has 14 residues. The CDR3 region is CASSPRTDTGELFF. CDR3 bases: TGTGCCAGTAGTCCGCGGACCGACACCGGGGAGCTGTTTTTT. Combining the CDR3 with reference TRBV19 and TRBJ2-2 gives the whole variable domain DGGITQSPKYLFRKEGQNVTLSCEQNLNHDAMYWYRQDPGQGLRLIYYSQIVNDFQKGDIAEGYSVSREKKESFPLTVTSAQKNPTAFYLCASSPRTDTGELFFGEGSRLTVL.

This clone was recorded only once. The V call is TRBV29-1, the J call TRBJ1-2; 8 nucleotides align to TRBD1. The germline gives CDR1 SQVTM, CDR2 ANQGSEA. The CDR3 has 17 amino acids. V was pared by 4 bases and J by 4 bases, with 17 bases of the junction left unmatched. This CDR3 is CSVGGGVGRGRGYGYTF. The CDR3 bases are TGCAGCGTTGGCGGGGGTGTTGGCAGGGGGCGAGGCTATGGCTACACCTTC.

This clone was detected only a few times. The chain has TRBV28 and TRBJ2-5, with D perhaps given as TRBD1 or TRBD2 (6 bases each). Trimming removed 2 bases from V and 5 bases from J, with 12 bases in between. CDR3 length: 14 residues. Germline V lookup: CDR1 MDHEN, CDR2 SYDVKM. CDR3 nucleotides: TGTGCCAGCAGTTTAGTCGGGGGCGCCGAGACCCAGTACTTC. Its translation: CASSLVGGAETQYF. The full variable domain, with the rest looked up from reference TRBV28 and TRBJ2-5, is DVKVTQSSRYLVKRTGEKVFLECVQDMDHENMFWYRQDPGLGLRLIYFSYDVKMKEKGDIPEGYSVSREKKERFSLILESASTNQTSMYLCASSLVGGAETQYFGPGTRLLVL.

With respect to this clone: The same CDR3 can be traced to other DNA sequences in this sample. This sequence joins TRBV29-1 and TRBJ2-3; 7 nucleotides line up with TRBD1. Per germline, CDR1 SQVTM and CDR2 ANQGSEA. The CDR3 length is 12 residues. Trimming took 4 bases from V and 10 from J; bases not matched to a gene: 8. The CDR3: CSVVTGDWAQYF. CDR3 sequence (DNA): TGCAGCGTTGTCACAGGGGATTGGGCGCAGTATTTT.

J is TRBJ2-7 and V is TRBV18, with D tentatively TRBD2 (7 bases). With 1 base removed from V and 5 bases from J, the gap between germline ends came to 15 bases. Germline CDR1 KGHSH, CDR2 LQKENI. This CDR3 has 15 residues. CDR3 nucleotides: TGTGCCAGCTCACCACGTGGCGGGGGCCTCCACGAGCAGTACTTC. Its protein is CASSPRGGGLHEQYF. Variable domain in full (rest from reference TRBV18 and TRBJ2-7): NAGVMQNPRHLVRRRGQEARLRCSPMKGHSHVYWYRQLPEEGLKFMVYLQKENIIDESGMPKERFSAEFPKEGPSILRIQQVVRGDSAAYFCASSPRGGGLHEQYFGPGTRLTVT.

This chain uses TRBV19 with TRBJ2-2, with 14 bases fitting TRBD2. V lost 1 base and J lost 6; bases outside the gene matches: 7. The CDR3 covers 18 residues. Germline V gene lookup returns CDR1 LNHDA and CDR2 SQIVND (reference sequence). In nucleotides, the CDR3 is TGTGCCAGTAGTATAGCCTACCGACTAGCGGGAGGGTCCGGGGAGCTGTTTTTT. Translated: CASSIAYRLAGGSGELFF.